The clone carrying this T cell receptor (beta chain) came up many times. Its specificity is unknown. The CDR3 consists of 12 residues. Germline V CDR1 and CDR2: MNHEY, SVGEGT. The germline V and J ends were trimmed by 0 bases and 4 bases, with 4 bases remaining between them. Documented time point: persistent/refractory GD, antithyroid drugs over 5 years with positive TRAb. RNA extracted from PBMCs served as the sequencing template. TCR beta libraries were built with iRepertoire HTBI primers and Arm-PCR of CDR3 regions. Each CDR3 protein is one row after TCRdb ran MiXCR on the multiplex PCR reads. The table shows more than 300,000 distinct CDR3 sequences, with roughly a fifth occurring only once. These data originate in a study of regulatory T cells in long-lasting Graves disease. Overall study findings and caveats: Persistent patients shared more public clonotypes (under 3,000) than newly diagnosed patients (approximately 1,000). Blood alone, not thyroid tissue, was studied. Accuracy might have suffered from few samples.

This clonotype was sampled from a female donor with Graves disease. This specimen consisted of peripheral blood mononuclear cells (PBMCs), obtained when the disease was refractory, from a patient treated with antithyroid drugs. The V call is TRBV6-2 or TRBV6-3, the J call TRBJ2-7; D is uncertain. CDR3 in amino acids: CASSYSAYEQYF. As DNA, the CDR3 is TGTGCCAGCAGTTACTCCGCATACGAGCAGTACTTC.